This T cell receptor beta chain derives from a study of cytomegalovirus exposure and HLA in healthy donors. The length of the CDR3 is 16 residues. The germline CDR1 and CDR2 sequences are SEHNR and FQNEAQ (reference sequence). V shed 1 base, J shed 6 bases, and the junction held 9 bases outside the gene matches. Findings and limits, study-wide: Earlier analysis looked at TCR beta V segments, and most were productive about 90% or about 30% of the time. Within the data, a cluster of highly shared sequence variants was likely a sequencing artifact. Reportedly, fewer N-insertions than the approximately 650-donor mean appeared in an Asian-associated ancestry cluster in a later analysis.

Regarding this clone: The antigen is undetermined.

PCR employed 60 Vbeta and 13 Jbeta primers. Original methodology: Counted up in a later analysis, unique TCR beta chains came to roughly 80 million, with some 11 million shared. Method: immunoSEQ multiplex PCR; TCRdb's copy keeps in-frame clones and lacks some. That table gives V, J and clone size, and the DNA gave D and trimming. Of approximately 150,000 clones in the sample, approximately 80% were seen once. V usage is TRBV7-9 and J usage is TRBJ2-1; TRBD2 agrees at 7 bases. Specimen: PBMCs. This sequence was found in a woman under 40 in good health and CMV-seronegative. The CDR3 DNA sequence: TGTGCCAGCAGCTTAGTTGCTGCGGGAGCGGGCAATGAGCAGTTCTTC. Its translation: CASSLVAAGAGNEQFF.